These 7 T cell receptor beta chains share one sample of origin, sequenced in a study of T cell repertoires in cytomegalovirus infection. TCRdb reanalysed the reads using MiXCR and keeps one entry per CDR3 protein. The sample lists some 180,000 distinct CDR3 sequences, 17% occurring once. Sequenced material: CD8+ T cells from PBMCs. All receptors derive from a human donor in good health (CMV status not recorded). Some clones in this sample may be carry-over from other donors' samples.

The chain has TRBV6-2 or TRBV6-3 and TRBJ2-1, with TRBD2 matching over 9 bases. This CDR3 has 15 residues. In germline, CDR1 is MNHEY, CDR2 SVGEGT. J lost 8 bases, V lost 5 bases, and 10 bases had no gene match. The CDR3 loop reads CASSEFAGGRDEQFF. CDR3 nucleotides: TGTGCCAGCAGTGAATTCGCGGGGGGGCGAGATGAGCAGTTCTTC.

This clonotype showed up just a few times. The chain employs TRBV7-9 and TRBJ1-1; unclear D gene. The CDR3 has 16 amino acids. Germline V gene sequence: CDR1 SEHNR, CDR2 FQNEAQ (reference sequence). Trimming took 3 bases from V and 3 from J, leaving 17 bases between them. The CDR3 spells CASSFTRGVGDTEAFF. In DNA, the CDR3 is TGTGCCAGCAGCTTTACCAGAGGAGTCGGGGACACTGAAGCTTTCTTT.

This clonotype was observed a handful of times. The genes are TRBV7-8 and TRBJ2-7; D gene ambiguous. Trimming cost V 5 bases and J 5 bases, with 16 bases left between them. Germline CDR1 SGHVS, CDR2 FQNEAQ. The CDR3 runs to 14 residues. CDR3 loop: CASSQGWDTDEQYF. DNA of the CDR3: TGTGCCAGCAGCCAAGGCTGGGATACCGACGAGCAGTACTTC. Full variable domain (outside the CDR3, taken from reference TRBV7-8 and TRBJ2-7): GAGVSQSPRYKVAKRGQDVALRCDPISGHVSLFWYQQALGQGPEFLTYFQNEAQLDKSGLPSDRFFAERPEGSVSTLKIQRTQQEDSAVYLCASSQGWDTDEQYFGPGTRLTVT.

This sequence joins TRBV7-9 and TRBJ2-7; D uncertain. Looked up from germline, CDR1 is SEHNR and CDR2 is FQNEAQ (reference sequence). The V gene lost 7 bases and the J gene lost 7 bases, with 14 bases spanning the gap. CDR3 size: 12 residues. DNA of the CDR3: TGTGCCAGCACTCCACCGTCACCGGAGCAGTACTTC. Translated, it gives CASTPPSPEQYF.

Here the CDR3 reads CASNSGISSYNEQFF. For the CDR3, the DNA is TGTGCCAGCAACTCAGGGATTTCCTCCTACAATGAGCAGTTCTTC. The chain joins TRBV7-9 to TRBJ2-1, with D possibly TRBD1 on 5 matching bases. Trimming removed 7 bases from V and 0 bases from J, with 13 bases in between. This CDR3 is 15 amino acids long. CDR1 is SEHNR, CDR2 FQNEAQ, per germline (reference sequence).

The genes are TRBV27 and TRBJ1-5; a possible D gene is TRBD1 (6 bases). V was clipped by 8 bases and J by 5 bases, with 19 bases between them. Germline assignment: CDR1 MNHEY and CDR2 SMNVEV (reference sequence). This CDR3 region has 15 residues. CDR3 bases: TGTGCCAGCGGATCGTTACAGGGCCCTTATCAGCCCCAGCATTTT. Translation gives CASGSLQGPYQPQHF.

The chain links TRBV7-6 to TRBJ2-5; maybe TRBD2 (5 bases). CDR3 length: 16 residues. Germline loops: CDR1 SGHVS, CDR2 FNYEAQ. The V end lost 5 bases, the J end lost 4 bases, and 20 bases lay between the germline ends. CDR3 nucleotides: TGTGCCAGCAGCATTAGACCCCCGGAGGTACGAGAGACCCAGTACTTC. Its protein is CASSIRPPEVRETQYF.